This section outlines one TCR beta chain sequence together with its context. What it binds is not known. The entry originates in a study of monozygotic twins with inflammatory bowel disease. Study-wide results and limits: Among T cells, the various subtypes were not distinguishable.

Template switching was used to attach UMIs, which incorporated a 6-nucleotide sample barcode. After re-calling the 5' RACE reads, TCRdb lists one entry per CDR3 protein, DNA absent. The sample table sets out under 200,000 distinct CDR3 sequences. Blood was collected, under 3 ml per donor. The CDR3 length is 13 residues. The germline V gene encodes CDR1 KGHDR and CDR2 SFDVKD. This clonotype was sampled from a human donor with ulcerative colitis or Crohn's disease, or a healthy co-twin of an affected twin (not recorded which). The rearrangement links TRBV24-1 to TRBJ1-5; TCRdb indicates TRBD1, and absent DNA this call remains unverified. The sequencing sample was made of blood. The chain's CDR3 is CATGQDSNQPQHF.